The 31 T cell receptor beta chains listed next were all sequenced from one sample in a study of shared clonotypes between healthy human individuals. TCRdb's table, derived via immunoSEQ multiplex PCR, lists solely in-frame clones and lacks some. This sample has 450,000 to 600,000 clones, with 65% to 80% found just once. Input material: PBMCs. The receptors were sampled from a woman in her forties in good health. Some clones in this sample may be carry-over from other donors' samples.

V gene TRBV7-2 combines with J gene TRBJ2-7, with D perhaps TRBD1 (5 bases). The CDR3 loop spans 14 amino acids. Per the germline V gene, CDR1 is SGHTA and CDR2 is FQGNSA. Between the trimmed V and J ends, which lost 5 bases and 4 bases, there was a span of 15 bases. The CDR3: CASSQSGQLYEQYF. The CDR3 DNA reads TGTGCCAGCAGCCAATCAGGGCAGTTGTACGAGCAGTACTTC.

This clone came up once. The chain employs TRBV6-6 and TRBJ2-1; the match to TRBD2 covers 13 bases. The CDR3 consists of 16 residues. J was trimmed by 6 bases and V by 2 bases; bases with no gene match: 4. Germline CDR1 reads MNHNY; CDR2 reads SVGAGI (reference sequence). DNA of the CDR3: TGTGCCAGCAGTTACGGAACTAGCGGGAGGGCCAATGAGCAGTTCTTC. It specifies CASSYGTSGRANEQFF.

This clone was found once. The chain links TRBV7-2 to TRBJ1-2, with unresolved D. CDR3 length: 13 amino acids. The V end lost 2 bases, the J end lost 5 bases, and 9 bases lay between the germline ends. CDR1 is SGHTA, CDR2 FQGNSA, per germline. CDR3 in amino acids: CASSLTWDYGYTF. The CDR3 coding sequence is TGTGCCAGCAGCTTAACCTGGGATTATGGCTACACCTTC.

The V and J genes are TRBV5-6 and TRBJ1-2, with D uncertain. This CDR3 is built from 13 residues. CDR1 is SGHDT, CDR2 YYEEEE, per germline. Trimming left V 3 bases short and J 6 bases short, with 12 bases between. CDR3 nucleotide sequence: TGTGCCAGCAGCTACGATGGCAGGAATGGCTACACCTTC. Translation gives CASSYDGRNGYTF. Using reference TRBV5-6 and TRBJ1-2 for the parts outside the CDR3, the full variable domain is DAGVTQSPTHLIKTRGQQVTLRCSPKSGHDTVSWYQQALGQGPQFIFQYYEEEERQRGNFPDRFSGHQFPNYSSELNVNALLLGDSALYLCASSYDGRNGYTFGSGTRLTVV.

This clone turned up a few times. The chain uses TRBV6-1 and TRBJ2-1; the D is unclear. Germline values: CDR1 MNHNS, CDR2 SASEGT. V was pared by 2 bases and J by 2 bases, with 13 bases between. This CDR3 comprises 16 residues. The CDR3 region is CASSEYPRPPYNEQFF. The CDR3 nucleotides are TGTGCCAGCAGTGAATACCCTAGACCCCCCTACAATGAGCAGTTCTTC.

This chain connects TRBV11-2 to TRBJ1-3, with TRBD1 matching over 12 bases. The CDR3 extends over 17 amino acids. V lost 5 bases to trimming and J lost 4 bases; unmatched junction nucleotides: 9. CDR1 is SGHAT and CDR2 is FQNNGV in the germline V gene. This CDR3 reads CASSAPGQGARGNTIYF. CDR3 nucleotides: TGTGCCAGCAGCGCTCCGGGACAGGGGGCGCGAGGAAACACCATATATTTT.

V gene TRBV6-6 combines with J gene TRBJ2-5, with TRBD2 matching over 7 bases. With 4 bases clipped from V and 5 bases from J, the junction kept 10 bases outside the gene matches. Germline V CDR1 and CDR2: MNHNY, SVGAGI (reference sequence). The CDR3 loop spans 15 amino acids. CDR3 region: CASSSPQAGVETQYF. The CDR3 DNA reads as TGTGCCAGCAGTTCCCCTCAGGCGGGAGTGGAGACCCAGTACTTC.

The chain uses TRBV14 and TRBJ2-7; perhaps D is TRBD1 or TRBD2 (5 bases each). V was shortened by 3 bases and J by 4 bases, with 28 bases between the two germline ends. CDR1 is SGHDN and CDR2 is FVKESK in the germline V gene. CDR3 size: 19 residues. CDR3: CASSQGVATSLAVRYEQYF. The CDR3 DNA sequence: TGTGCCAGCAGCCAGGGGGTCGCCACGAGTCTTGCTGTTCGGTACGAGCAGTACTTC. Full variable domain (rest looked up from reference TRBV14 and TRBJ2-7): EAGVTQFPSHSVIEKGQTVTLRCDPISGHDNLYWYRRVMGKEIKFLLHFVKESKQDESGMPNNRFLAERTGGTYSTLKVQPAELEDSGVYFCASSQGVATSLAVRYEQYFGPGTRLTVT.

Concerning this clone: A read error may account for a junction end that differs from germline. The chain is built from TRBV6-6 and TRBJ2-7, with 8 bases identical to TRBD1. Germline CDR1 and CDR2: MNHNY and SVGAGI (reference sequence). The CDR3 runs 16 residues. The CDR3, as DNA: TGTGCCAGCAGTTACCCCCCGACAGGGGCTGGCTACGGGCAGTACTTC. Residues: CASSYPPTGAGYGQYF.

The chain uses TRBV6-5 and TRBJ2-3; TRBD2 is a possible D gene (5 bases). Per germline, CDR1 MNHEY and CDR2 SVGAGI. V was cut by 0 bases and J by 6 bases, with 10 bases left in between. This CDR3 has 14 amino acids. CDR3 bases: TGTGCCAGCAGTTACTCGCGGGCGGTTGATACGCAGTATTTT. Protein product: CASSYSRAVDTQYF.

The chain employs TRBV7-8 and TRBJ1-6; the match to TRBD1 covers 9 bases. CDR3 length: 15 amino acids. V shed 5 bases and J 6 bases; nucleotides not matched to a gene: 5. Germline loops: CDR1 SGHVS, CDR2 FQNEAQ. CDR3: CASSRDRAVNSPLHF. CDR3 in DNA: TGTGCCAGCAGCCGGGACAGGGCGGTTAATTCACCCCTCCACTTT. Full variable domain (missing parts from reference TRBV7-8 and TRBJ1-6): GAGVSQSPRYKVAKRGQDVALRCDPISGHVSLFWYQQALGQGPEFLTYFQNEAQLDKSGLPSDRFFAERPEGSVSTLKIQRTQQEDSAVYLCASSRDRAVNSPLHFGNGTRLTVT.

The gene calls are TRBV5-1 and TRBJ2-6; 8 nucleotides align to TRBD1. The CDR3 is made up of 15 amino acids. Germline V gene sequence: CDR1 SGHRS, CDR2 YFSETQ. V shed 4 bases, J shed 1 base, and the junction held 1 base outside the gene matches. The CDR3 protein is CASSRTGSGANVLTF. The CDR3 region has the DNA TGCGCCAGCAGCCGGACAGGGTCTGGGGCCAACGTCCTGACTTTC.

CDR3 sequence reads: CASSLGALGFAYEQYF. CDR3 nucleotide sequence: TGTGCCAGCAGTTTAGGGGCGTTGGGGTTTGCCTACGAGCAGTACTTC. The chain has TRBV27 and TRBJ2-7, with a weak D call TRBD1 (5 bases). The CDR3 has 16 residues. The germline gives CDR1 MNHEY, CDR2 SMNVEV (reference sequence). Trimming removed 2 bases at V and 2 bases at J, with 16 bases between.

The rearrangement links TRBV7-8 to TRBJ2-7, with D possibly called TRBD1 or TRBD2 (5 bases each). Germline V CDR1 and CDR2: SGHVS, FQNEAQ. CDR3 length: 15 amino acids. With 4 bases removed from V and 2 bases from J, the gap between germline ends came to 15 bases. DNA of the CDR3: TGTGCCAGCAGCTCGGGACCCATCAACGCCTACGAGCAGTACTTC. Encoded protein: CASSSGPINAYEQYF.

The V gene is TRBV28, the J gene TRBJ1-5; D is unclear. From germline, CDR1 is MDHEN and CDR2 SYDVKM. The CDR3 consists of 14 residues. V was clipped by 1 base and J by 0 bases, with 4 bases between them. The CDR3 DNA reads as TGTGCCAGCAGTTTATTCCCTAGCAATCAGCCCCAGCATTTT. This sequence encodes CASSLFPSNQPQHF.

The V gene is TRBV4-2, the J gene TRBJ1-5, with no clear D. CDR3 length equals 13 residues. Looked up from germline, CDR1 is LGHNA and CDR2 is YNFKEQ. Trimming took off 1 base at V and 5 bases at J, with 6 bases between the two ends. As DNA, the CDR3 is TGTGCCAGCAGCCAAGGCCAGGATCAGCCCCAGCATTTT. As protein: CASSQGQDQPQHF.

This clone was seen more than once but under ten times. The chain carries TRBV5-1 and TRBJ2-1; no definite D call. Per germline, CDR1 SGHRS and CDR2 YFSETQ. Trimming pared 0 bases from V and 0 bases from J, leaving 10 bases between. The CDR3 covers 16 residues. The CDR3, as DNA: TGCGCCAGCAGCTTGGACCGGTATAGCTCCTACAATGAGCAGTTCTTC. Encoded protein: CASSLDRYSSYNEQFF.

CDR3 bases: TGTGCCAGCAGCCCCCCCGGAGGCACCGCCTACGAGCAGTACTTC. This codes for CASSPPGGTAYEQYF. J is TRBJ2-7 and V is TRBV7-9; the D gene is possibly TRBD2 (5 bases). CDR3 length equals 15 residues. Germline values: CDR1 SEHNR, CDR2 FQNEAQ (reference sequence). V was trimmed by 5 bases and J by 2 bases, leaving 16 bases between them.

This clone appeared a few times. This chain joins TRBV2 and TRBJ2-2, with D maybe TRBD1 (5 bases). V lost 6 bases to trimming and J lost 1 base, with 12 bases between them. The CDR3 length is 15 residues. The germline gives CDR1 SNHLY, CDR2 FYNNEI. The CDR3 reads CASRPPGLNTGELFF. CDR3 sequence (DNA): TGTGCCAGCAGACCCCCAGGGTTGAACACCGGGGAGCTGTTTTTT.

V gene TRBV28 combines with J gene TRBJ2-7, with TRBD2 matching over 7 bases. The germline V gene encodes CDR1 MDHEN and CDR2 SYDVKM. CDR3 length: 17 residues. Losses at the gene ends were 2 bases for V and 2 bases for J; bases not matched to a gene: 12. DNA for the CDR3: TGTGCCAGCAGTTTAGCAGGTACGGGAGGTAGCCCCTACGAGCAGTACTTC. Translation gives CASSLAGTGGSPYEQYF.

This rearrangement joins TRBV27 to TRBJ2-7, with a tentative D call TRBD1 (6 bases). CDR1 MNHEY and CDR2 SMNVEV come from the germline V gene (reference sequence). Trimming removed 2 bases at V and 3 bases at J, with 11 bases between. CDR3 length: 14 residues. CDR3 amino acids: CASSLARGSYEQYF. CDR3 sequence (DNA): TGTGCCAGCAGTTTAGCCAGGGGAAGCTACGAGCAGTACTTC.

The chain links TRBV7-9 to TRBJ2-7, with 15 nucleotides matching TRBD2. V was clipped by 0 bases and J by 3 bases; unmatched bases: 6. Germline V lookup: CDR1 SEHNR, CDR2 FQNEAQ (reference sequence). This CDR3 spans 18 amino acids. CDR3 coding DNA: TGTGCCAGCAGCTTAGCTTTTGGGACTAGCGGGAGGAGCTACGAGCAGTACTTC. Protein product: CASSLAFGTSGRSYEQYF.

The chain links TRBV7-6 to TRBJ1-3; weak D call: TRBD1 (5 bases). Germline V gene data show CDR1 as SGHVS and CDR2 as FNYEAQ. With 2 bases removed from V and 11 bases from J, the gap between germline ends came to 16 bases. The CDR3 spans 14 residues. The CDR3 sequence is CASSLSGAGQPIYF. In DNA form, the CDR3 reads TGTGCCAGCAGCTTATCCGGGGCAGGCCAGCCCATATATTTT. The entire variable domain, with the rest obtained from reference TRBV7-6 and TRBJ1-3, is as follows: GAGVSQSPRYKVTKRGQDVALRCDPISGHVSLYWYRQALGQGPEFLTYFNYEAQQDKSGLPNDRFSAERPEGSISTLTIQRTEQRDSAMYRCASSLSGAGQPIYFGEGSWLTVV.

This clone occurred a few times. Other DNA sequences of this sample code for an identical CDR3. The rearrangement uses TRBV28 and TRBJ2-7; the D gene could be TRBD1 or TRBD2 (5 bases each). Trimming took off 2 bases at V and 0 bases at J, with 14 bases between the two ends. CDR1 and CDR2 from the germline V gene are MDHEN and SYDVKM. This CDR3 comprises 16 residues. DNA for the CDR3: TGTGCCAGCAGTTTACGACGGTGGGGGAGCTCCTACGAGCAGTACTTC. Its translation is CASSLRRWGSSYEQYF.

The chain carries TRBV7-2 and TRBJ1-5, with a weak D call TRBD1 (5 bases). Trimming took 2 bases from V and 11 from J, leaving 13 bases between them. Per germline, CDR1 SGHTA and CDR2 FQGNSA. The CDR3 extends over 13 amino acids. The CDR3 DNA follows: TGTGCCAGCAGCTTACAGGGATCAAGGTCCCAGCATTTT. It is translated as CASSLQGSRSQHF.

The table lists this clone with many counts. The CDR3 loop is CASMRGGASYEQYF. CDR3 bases: TGTGCCAGCATGAGAGGAGGGGCCTCCTACGAGCAGTACTTC. The J gene is TRBJ2-7, the V gene TRBV28; D might be TRBD2 (6 bases). The CDR3 consists of 14 residues. From germline, CDR1 is MDHEN and CDR2 SYDVKM. V shed 7 bases and J shed 0 bases, with 13 bases lying between them.

The rearrangement joins TRBV27 to TRBJ2-7; 9 nucleotides agree with TRBD1. J gave up 3 bases and V 6 bases, and 12 bases lay outside the gene matches. In germline, CDR1 is MNHEY, CDR2 SMNVEV (reference sequence). CDR3 length: 16 amino acids. CDR3 protein: CASRLGPGQGFYEQYF. The CDR3 region has the DNA TGTGCCAGCAGGCTCGGCCCGGGACAGGGTTTCTACGAGCAGTACTTC.

This clone was counted only a few times. The J gene is TRBJ1-4, the V gene TRBV19; 11 positions match TRBD1. The CDR3 covers 15 residues. Germline assignment: CDR1 LNHDA and CDR2 SQIVND (reference sequence). The junction had 10 bases not matched to a gene; V was cut back by 8 bases and J by 8 bases. The CDR3 bases are TGTGCCAGTGACGACCGGGACAGGGGGGCGGAAAAACTGTTTTTT. As protein: CASDDRDRGAEKLFF. Full variable domain (remainder filled in from reference TRBV19 and TRBJ1-4): DGGITQSPKYLFRKEGQNVTLSCEQNLNHDAMYWYRQDPGQGLRLIYYSQIVNDFQKGDIAEGYSVSREKKESFPLTVTSAQKNPTAFYLCASDDRDRGAEKLFFGSGTQLSVL.

This clone appeared once. The chain couples TRBV5-1 to TRBJ2-1, with 7 positions matching TRBD1. V gave up 3 bases and J gave up 8 bases; unmatched junction bases: 8. Per the germline V gene, CDR1 is SGHRS and CDR2 is YFSETQ. The CDR3 runs 14 residues. CDR3 DNA sequence: TGCGCCAGCAGCTGGGACAGTGTTAAAGATGAGCAGTTCTTC. Amino acid sequence: CASSWDSVKDEQFF.

The rearrangement uses TRBV15 and TRBJ1-3; D may be TRBD1 (5 bases). Trimming pared 0 bases from V and 0 bases from J, leaving 9 bases between. CDR1 and CDR2 from the germline V gene are LNHNV and YYDKDF (reference sequence). This CDR3 region has 16 residues. CDR3 region: CATSREQVASGNTIYF. The CDR3 DNA reads TGTGCCACCAGCAGAGAACAGGTAGCCTCTGGAAACACCATATATTTT.

This chain connects TRBV5-1 to TRBJ1-5; 8 nucleotides match TRBD1. V gave up 7 bases and J gave up 6 bases; unmatched junction bases: 12. The CDR3 is 15 amino acids. From germline, CDR1 is SGHRS and CDR2 YFSETQ. The CDR3 region has the DNA TGCGCCAGCCGGGAGGGGGCAGGGGGCTCTCAGCCCCAGCATTTT. This codes for CASREGAGGSQPQHF.